Included here is one T cell receptor beta chain sequence, with context. This clonotype came up many times. Its antigen is still unknown. Per-base quality was not reported, and no clone a single base away is much larger than it. The sample originates from a study of Graves' ophthalmopathy and Graves' hyperthyroidism listed by TCRdb under 2018. Background for the entire study: Peripheral blood samples were taken at the time of initial diagnosis, before any treatment was given. In total, approximately 140 blood samples were TCR-sequenced: approximately 40 ophthalmopathy, 75 hyperthyroidism and some 17 hyperthyroidism-to-ophthalmopathy patients. TCR beta repertoire signatures were used to distinguish Graves' ophthalmopathy from Graves' hyperthyroidism and to predict progression to ophthalmopathy. An independent validation cohort comprised about 20 hyperthyroidism patients and about 16 patients who later progressed from hyperthyroidism to ophthalmopathy. Following sampling, methimazole starting at 30 mg daily was administered to hyperthyroidism patients, and high-dose intravenous methylprednisolone was administered to ophthalmopathy patients. To explore V-J signatures that separate ophthalmopathy from hyperthyroidism, a discovery set of about a hundred patients was enrolled, consisting of approximately 45 with ophthalmopathy and about 60 with stable hyperthyroidism. In five to seven hyperthyroidism patients, T-cell repertoires of thyroid tissue and blood were compared.

Reading the germline V gene (reference sequence) gives CDR1 DFQATT and CDR2 SNEGSKA. The CDR3, from cysteine to phenylalanine, totals 13 residues. The sequence is cut down to CDR3 DNA, 39 bases in frame from base 1. The germline V and J ends show losses of 4 bases and 3 bases respectively, and no gene match explains 4 bases of the junction. For repertoire sequencing, the TCR beta CDR3 regions were amplified from RNA transcripts. The first round of RT-PCR was done with HTBI primers and the Qiagen OneStep RT-PCR kit, and was followed by a second round of multiplex PCR, then size selection and purification. The libraries underwent paired-end sequencing with 100 bp reads on an Illumina HiSeq2000. Under the source paper's analysis protocol: SOAPnuke was used for read processing, and reads with adapters, uncalled bases, a mean Phred below 15, or no exact constant-primer or identifier match were discarded. COPE v1.2.5 was used to merge the high-quality paired reads. Unique nucleotide sequences were defined as clonotypes and aligned to IMGT TRB V, D and J references using MiTCR v1.1. Analysis was restricted to V-J combinations with a frequency above 0.0001, which covered roughly 99% of repertoires. For each V-J combination, a TCR clonal expansion and chaos score was defined as the ratio of F50 clonal expansion to chaos observed in the TCRdist matrix. Features were reduced by Welch's t-statistics and random forest to around 14 V-J combinations, which fed a naive Bayes classifier. The Morisita-Horn index was used to measure how similar the thyroid and blood repertoires were. Starting from the raw public reads, TCRdb applied fastp trimming at Q25, assembled clones with MiXCR and retained in-frame beta chains. When rows share a CDR3 protein, they turn into one entry using the most common DNA and genes. The V and J calls shown here were made by TCRdb, not taken from the authors' results. In this sample the table shows hundreds of thousands of distinct CDR3 sequences, approximately 39% of which occur a single time. Of the sample, more than 3% is held by the ten largest clones.

Ophthalmopathy patients were characterized by moderately to severely active disease, a Clinical Activity Score of at least 3, a NOSPECS grade of at least 4, and a disease duration under 3 months. Patients were excluded if they had other autoimmune diseases, uncontrolled infections, pregnancy or lactation. Clinical symptoms, serum thyroxine, TRAb, thyroid ultrasound and orbital computed tomography formed the basis of the diagnosis. Using Ficoll-Paque density gradient centrifugation, PBMCs were isolated from roughly 9.2 ml of fresh peripheral blood. Trizol reagent was used to extract the total RNA, and its quality was then checked on an Agilent 2100 Bioanalyzer. Findings and caveats that apply to the study as a whole: In cross-validation, the 13-signature model distinguished ophthalmopathy from stable hyperthyroidism with around 90% sensitivity and about 81% specificity, while in the test set the corresponding values were about 79% and 69%. Most expanded thyroid clonotypes with frequency above 0.001 were also detected in blood, suggesting blood repertoires may reflect the thyroid immune response. In validation, the model predicted ophthalmopathy progression with nearly 71% sensitivity and 72.22% specificity; roughly 11 predicted patients were CT-confirmed with GO in a median of around 6 months. Sample size was not predetermined statistically, and investigators were not blinded to group allocation.

Sequenced sample: peripheral blood. The rearranged segments are TRBV20-1 and TRBJ1-1; TRBD1 fits 8 bases in the junction. This TCR came from an adult man with Graves' ophthalmopathy. The DNA sequence follows: TGCAGTGCTAAGACAGGGGCTCACACTGAAGCTTTCTTT. This translates into CSAKTGAHTEAFF.